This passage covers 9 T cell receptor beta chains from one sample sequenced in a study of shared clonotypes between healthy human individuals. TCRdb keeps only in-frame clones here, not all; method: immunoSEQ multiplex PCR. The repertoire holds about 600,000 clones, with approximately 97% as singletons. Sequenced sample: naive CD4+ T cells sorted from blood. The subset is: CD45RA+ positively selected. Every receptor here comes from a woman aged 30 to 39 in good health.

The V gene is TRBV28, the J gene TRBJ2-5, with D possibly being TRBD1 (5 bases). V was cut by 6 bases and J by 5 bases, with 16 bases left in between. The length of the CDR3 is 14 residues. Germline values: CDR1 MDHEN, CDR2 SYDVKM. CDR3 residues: CASSLQGVQETQYF. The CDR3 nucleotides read TGTGCCAGCAGCCTTCAGGGTGTCCAGGAGACCCAGTACTTC.

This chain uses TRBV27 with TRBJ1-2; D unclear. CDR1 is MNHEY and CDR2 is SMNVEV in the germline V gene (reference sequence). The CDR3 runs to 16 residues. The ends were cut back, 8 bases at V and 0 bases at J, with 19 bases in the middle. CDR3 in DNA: TGTGCCAGCCTGGGTAGGAGCTCCACCGCTAACTATGGCTACACCTTC. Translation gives CASLGRSSTANYGYTF.

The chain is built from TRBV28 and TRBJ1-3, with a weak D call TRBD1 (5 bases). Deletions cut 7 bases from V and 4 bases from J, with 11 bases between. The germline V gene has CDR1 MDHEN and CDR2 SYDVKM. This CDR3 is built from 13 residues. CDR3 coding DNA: TGTGCCAGCACTTCCGAGGGGGGAAACACCATATATTTT. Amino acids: CASTSEGGNTIYF.

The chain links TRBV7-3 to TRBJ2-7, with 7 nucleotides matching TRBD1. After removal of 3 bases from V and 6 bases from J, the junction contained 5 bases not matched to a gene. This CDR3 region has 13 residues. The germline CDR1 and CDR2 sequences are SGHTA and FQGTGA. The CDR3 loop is CASSFKGAVEQYF. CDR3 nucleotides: TGTGCCAGCAGCTTTAAGGGGGCGGTCGAGCAGTACTTC. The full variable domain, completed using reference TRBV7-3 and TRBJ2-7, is GAGVSQTPSNKVTEKGKYVELRCDPISGHTALYWYRQSLGQGPEFLIYFQGTGAADDSGLPNDRFFAVRPEGSVSTLKIQRTERGDSAVYLCASSFKGAVEQYFGPGTRLTVT.

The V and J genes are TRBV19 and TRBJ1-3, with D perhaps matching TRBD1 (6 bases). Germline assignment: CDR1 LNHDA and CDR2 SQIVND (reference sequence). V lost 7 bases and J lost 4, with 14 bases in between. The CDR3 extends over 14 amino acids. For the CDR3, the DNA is TGTGCCAGTAACTTCAGGGGAAAGGGAAACACCATATATTTT. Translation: CASNFRGKGNTIYF. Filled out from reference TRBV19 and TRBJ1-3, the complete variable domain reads DGGITQSPKYLFRKEGQNVTLSCEQNLNHDAMYWYRQDPGQGLRLIYYSQIVNDFQKGDIAEGYSVSREKKESFPLTVTSAQKNPTAFYLCASNFRGKGNTIYFGEGSWLTVV.

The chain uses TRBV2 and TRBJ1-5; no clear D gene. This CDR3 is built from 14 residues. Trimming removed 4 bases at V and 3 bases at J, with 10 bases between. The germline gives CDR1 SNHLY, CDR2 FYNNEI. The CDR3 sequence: CASSVWQANQPQHF. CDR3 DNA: TGTGCCAGCAGTGTGTGGCAGGCCAATCAGCCCCAGCATTTT.

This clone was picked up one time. CDR3 nucleotides: TGTGCCAGCAGCTTGCTCCTCTACTCCGGGACAGGGGTGTCCGATGAGCAGTTCTTC. Amino acid sequence: CASSLLLYSGTGVSDEQFF. This chain uses TRBV5-5 with TRBJ2-1, with 10 bases lining up with TRBD1. Germline V gives CDR1 SGHKS, CDR2 YYEKEE (reference sequence). V lost 1 base and J lost 8; bases outside the gene matches: 18. CDR3 size: 19 residues. Full variable domain (outside the CDR3, taken from reference TRBV5-5 and TRBJ2-1): DAGVTQSPTHLIKTRGQQVTLRCSPISGHKSVSWYQQVLGQGPQFIFQYYEKEERGRGNFPDRFSARQFPNYSSELNVNALLLGDSALYLCASSLLLYSGTGVSDEQFFGPGTRLTVL.

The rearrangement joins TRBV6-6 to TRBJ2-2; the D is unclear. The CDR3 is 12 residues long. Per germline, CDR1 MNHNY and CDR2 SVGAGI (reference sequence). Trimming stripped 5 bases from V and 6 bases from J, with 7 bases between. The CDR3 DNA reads TGTGCCAGCAGTCTAAATGCCGGGGAGCTGTTTTTT. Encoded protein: CASSLNAGELFF.

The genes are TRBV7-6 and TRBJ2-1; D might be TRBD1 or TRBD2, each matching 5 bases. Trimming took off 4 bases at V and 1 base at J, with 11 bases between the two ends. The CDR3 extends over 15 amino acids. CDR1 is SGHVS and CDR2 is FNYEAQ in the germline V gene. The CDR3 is CASSSPGRSYNEQFF. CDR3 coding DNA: TGTGCCAGCAGCTCCCCGGGACGGTCCTACAATGAGCAGTTCTTC.